Listed below are T cell receptor beta chains from one sample, sequenced in a study of blood T cell repertoires in COVID-19. Only in-frame clones appear in the TCRdb table, and some are missing; sequencing was by immunoSEQ multiplex PCR. The table lists roughly 63,000 clones, roughly 89% of them singletons. Sequenced sample: peripheral blood. All receptors derive from a man aged 50 or older with active COVID-19. Each CDR3 is given with its conserved first and last residue. Expanded clones get a size class; other rows say once, few or many, or leave the size out.

v_gene	j_gene	abundance	CDR3aa
TRBV10-2	TRBJ2-5	once	CASSERLAGGPGRETQYF
TRBV5-4	TRBJ2-1	-	CASSVGTRDEQFF
TRBV27	TRBJ2-1	-	CASTRGTGSYNEQFF
TRBV5-1	TRBJ2-5	-	CASSLTGGETQYF
TRBV6-5	TRBJ2-1	once	CASSYPRGGVGHEQFF
TRBV7-9	TRBJ1-5	-	CASSPTTGQPQHF
TRBV30	TRBJ1-5	-	CAWSGTTGSSNQPQHF
TRBV18	TRBJ1-1	once	CASSPALGGVYTEAFF
TRBV6-5	TRBJ2-2	-	CASSLTGVVVGELFF
TRBV19	TRBJ1-3	once	CASSIEVTGNTIYF
TRBV21-1	TRBJ1-2	-	CASSTHRDTRGGYTF
TRBV28	TRBJ1-1	-	CASSSFRGRRAFF
TRBV9	TRBJ1-1	-	CASSPSGQGRAEAFF
TRBV27	TRBJ1-6	-	CASSTVDRDNSPLHF
TRBV7-2	TRBJ2-5	-	CASSLSGGAGETQYF
TRBV10-3	TRBJ1-2	-	CAISGPGDYGYTF
TRBV11-3	TRBJ1-2	-	CASSLAVRQGTYGYTF
TRBV27	TRBJ1-2	-	CASSLSIRDRESYGYTF
TRBV5-1	TRBJ2-7	-	CASSSPPRDRGPPEQYF
TRBV19	TRBJ2-7	once	CASSSGPKNYEQYF
TRBV30	TRBJ2-7	-	CAWSVIGRTYEQYF
TRBV10-1	TRBJ2-4	-	CASSEAPVGNIQYF
TRBV5-1	TRBJ2-7	-	CASSPSGGPSYEQYF
TRBV6-5	TRBJ2-5	-	CASSNPGTGKETQYF
TRBV29-1	TRBJ2-7	-	CSALTGSYEQYF
TRBV6-5	TRBJ1-1	-	CASSQYRGQAEAFF
TRBV30	TRBJ1-4	-	CAWSLMEGARKLFF
TRBV29-1	TRBJ2-1	-	CSVLGTSGGYNEQFF
TRBV7-2	TRBJ2-1	-	CASSTPGGDTTYNEQFF
TRBV7-2	TRBJ1-4	-	CASSLSMAVADEKLFF
TRBV6-5	TRBJ1-2	-	CASRDWTASFNGYTF
TRBV7-6	TRBJ2-2	-	CASSLVGTGAYTGELFF
TRBV2	TRBJ2-5	-	CASSDIVTSGGGQKETQYF
TRBV19	TRBJ2-7	-	CASSIGQQDEQYF
TRBV21-1	TRBJ1-4	-	CASSKVRAGLVVEKLFF